Listed here is a single T cell receptor beta chain. Antigen unknown. These data are taken from a study of brain T cells in children with intractable seizures. TCRdb's copy holds only in-frame clones and misses some; the assay was immunoSEQ multiplex PCR. This table holds tens of thousands of clones, approximately 89% found once. Per germline, CDR1 GTSNPN and CDR2 SVGIG (reference sequence). V lost 3 bases and J 3 bases, leaving 14 bases between the germline ends. This CDR3 has 15 amino acids. The study's findings and limits: Patients' HCMV serostatus was unknown; virus specificity rests on CDR3 similarity alone. Pre-surgery blood may have been undersampled, hiding some clones.

This sample comprised peripheral blood, obtained at surgery. The clonotype originates from a girl aged 2 to 10 with Rasmussen encephalitis and intractable seizures. This chain uses TRBV30 with TRBJ1-4, with a weak D call TRBD1 (5 bases). In nucleotides, the CDR3 is TGTGCCTGGAGCGAAACGGGGGGTTCTAATGAAAAACTGTTTTTT. This gives the protein CAWSETGGSNEKLFF. The whole variable domain, filled in from reference TRBV30 and TRBJ1-4, reads SQTIHQWPATLVQPVGSPLSLECTVEGTSNPNLYWYRQAAGRGLQLLFYSVGIGQISSEVPQNLSASRPQDRQFILSSKKLLLSDSGFYLCAWSETGGSNEKLFFGSGTQLSVL.